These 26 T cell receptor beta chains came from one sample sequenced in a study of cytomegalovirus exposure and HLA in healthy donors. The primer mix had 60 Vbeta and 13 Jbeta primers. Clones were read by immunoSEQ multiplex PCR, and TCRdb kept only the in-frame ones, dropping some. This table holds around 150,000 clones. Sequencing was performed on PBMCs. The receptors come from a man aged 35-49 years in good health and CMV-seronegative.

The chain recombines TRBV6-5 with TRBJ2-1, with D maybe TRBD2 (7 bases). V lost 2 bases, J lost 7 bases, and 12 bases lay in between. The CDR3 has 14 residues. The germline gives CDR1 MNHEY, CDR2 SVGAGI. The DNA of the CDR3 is TGTGCCAGCAGTTACCCGGGGGGCGGAAATGAGCAGTTCTTC. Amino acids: CASSYPGGGNEQFF.

The CDR3 spells CAISPTGVGEQYF. Here the CDR3 DNA reads TGTGCCATCAGCCCGACAGGGGTGGGGGAGCAGTACTTC. This chain connects TRBV10-3 to TRBJ2-7; 8 bases are shared with TRBD1. The V segment lost 6 bases and the J segment 7 bases; nucleotides outside the gene matches: 8. Germline-derived CDR1 and CDR2 are ENHRY and SYGVKD. The CDR3 spans 13 residues.

The CDR3 sequence: CASSKRTASGGYEQYF. The CDR3 DNA follows: TGTGCCAGCAGCAAGCGGACGGCTAGCGGGGGTTACGAGCAGTACTTC. This chain joins TRBV11-2 and TRBJ2-7; TRBD2 matches 10 bases. V gave up 5 bases and J gave up 4 bases; unmatched junction bases: 11. Germline loops: CDR1 SGHAT, CDR2 FQNNGV. CDR3 length equals 16 residues.

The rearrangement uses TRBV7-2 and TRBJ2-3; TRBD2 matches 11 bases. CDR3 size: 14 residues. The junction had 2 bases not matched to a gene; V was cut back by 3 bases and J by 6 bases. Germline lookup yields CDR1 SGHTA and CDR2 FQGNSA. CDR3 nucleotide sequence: TGTGCCAGCAGCTTCAGGACTAGCGGGGATACGCAGTATTTT. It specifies CASSFRTSGDTQYF.

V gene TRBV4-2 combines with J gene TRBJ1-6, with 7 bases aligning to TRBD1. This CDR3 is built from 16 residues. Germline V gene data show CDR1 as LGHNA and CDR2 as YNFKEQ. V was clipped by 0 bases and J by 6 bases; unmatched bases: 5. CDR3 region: CASSQDPTGVNSPLHF. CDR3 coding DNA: TGTGCCAGCAGCCAAGATCCCACAGGGGTTAATTCACCCCTCCACTTT.

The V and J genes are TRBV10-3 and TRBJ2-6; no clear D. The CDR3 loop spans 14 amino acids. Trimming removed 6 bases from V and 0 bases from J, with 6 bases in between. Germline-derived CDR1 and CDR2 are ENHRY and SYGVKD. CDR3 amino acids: CAIRARSGANVLTF. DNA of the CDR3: TGTGCCATCAGGGCCCGCTCTGGGGCCAACGTCCTGACTTTC.

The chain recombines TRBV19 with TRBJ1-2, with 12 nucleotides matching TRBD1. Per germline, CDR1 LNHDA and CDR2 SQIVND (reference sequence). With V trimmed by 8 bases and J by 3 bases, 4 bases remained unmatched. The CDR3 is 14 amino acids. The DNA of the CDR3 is TGTGCCAGTCAAGGGACAGGGGGCTACTATGGCTACACCTTC. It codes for CASQGTGGYYGYTF.

CDR3 coding DNA: TGTGCCAGCAGTTTATACCCACGGTCCACTGAAGCTTTCTTT. The encoded protein is CASSLYPRSTEAFF. V and J are TRBV28 and TRBJ1-1; D gene ambiguous. Per the germline V gene, CDR1 is MDHEN and CDR2 is SYDVKM. The CDR3 covers 14 residues. V shed 1 base and J shed 4 bases, with 10 bases lying between them.

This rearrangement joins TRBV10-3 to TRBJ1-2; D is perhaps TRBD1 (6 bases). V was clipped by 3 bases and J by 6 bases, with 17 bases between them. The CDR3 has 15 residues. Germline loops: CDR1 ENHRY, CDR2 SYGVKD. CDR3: CAISDRTAEGDGYTF. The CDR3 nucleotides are TGTGCCATCAGTGATCGGACAGCCGAGGGAGATGGCTACACCTTC.

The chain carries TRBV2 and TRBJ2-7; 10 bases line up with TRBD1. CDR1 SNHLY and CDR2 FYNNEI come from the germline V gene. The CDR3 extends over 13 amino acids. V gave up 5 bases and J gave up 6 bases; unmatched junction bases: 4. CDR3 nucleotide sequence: TGTGCCAGCAGTCTCCGGACAGGGGGCGAGCAGTACTTC. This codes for CASSLRTGGEQYF.

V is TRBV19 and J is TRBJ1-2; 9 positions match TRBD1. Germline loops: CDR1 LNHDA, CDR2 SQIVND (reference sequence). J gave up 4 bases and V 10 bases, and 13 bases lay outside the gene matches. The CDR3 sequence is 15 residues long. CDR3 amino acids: CATSKGDREFYGYTF. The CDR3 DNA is TGTGCCACCAGTAAAGGGGACAGGGAATTCTATGGCTACACCTTC.

CDR3 DNA: TGTGCCAGCAGCCCCGGACGAGGGGGCCTCGGCAATGAGCAGTTCTTC. As protein: CASSPGRGGLGNEQFF. This rearrangement joins TRBV9 to TRBJ2-1; the match to TRBD1 covers 7 bases. The CDR3 covers 16 residues. CDR1 is SGDLS and CDR2 is YYNGEE in the germline V gene. Unmatched junction bases numbered 13, after V lost 4 bases and J lost 6 bases.

Here the CDR3 reads CASSLEGGRASEQYF. CDR3 DNA: TGTGCCAGCAGCTTAGAAGGCGGCAGGGCATCCGAGCAGTACTTC. The chain links TRBV11-3 to TRBJ2-7; possibly TRBD1 for D (5 bases). The CDR3 runs 15 residues. V lost 0 bases to trimming and J lost 6 bases, with 15 bases between them. Germline lookup yields CDR1 SGHNT and CDR2 YENEEA.

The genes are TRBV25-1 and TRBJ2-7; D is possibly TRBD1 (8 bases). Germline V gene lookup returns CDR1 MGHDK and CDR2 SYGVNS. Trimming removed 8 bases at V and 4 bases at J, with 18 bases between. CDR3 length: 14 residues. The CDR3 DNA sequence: TGTGCCAGCGAAGACAGGGGAGGGGTTTACGAGCAGTACTTC. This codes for CASEDRGGVYEQYF.

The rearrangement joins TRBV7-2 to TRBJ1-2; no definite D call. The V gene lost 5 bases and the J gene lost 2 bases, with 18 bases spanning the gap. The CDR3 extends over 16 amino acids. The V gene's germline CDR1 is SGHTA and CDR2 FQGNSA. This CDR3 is CASSLTSAAANYGYTF. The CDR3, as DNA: TGTGCCAGCAGCCTTACTTCAGCGGCGGCGAACTATGGCTACACCTTC.

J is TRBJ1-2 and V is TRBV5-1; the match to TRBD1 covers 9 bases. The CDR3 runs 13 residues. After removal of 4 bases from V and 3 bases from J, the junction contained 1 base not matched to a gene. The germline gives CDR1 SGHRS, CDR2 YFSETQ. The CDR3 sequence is CASSRQGDYGYTF. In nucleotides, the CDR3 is TGCGCCAGCAGCAGACAGGGGGACTATGGCTACACCTTC.

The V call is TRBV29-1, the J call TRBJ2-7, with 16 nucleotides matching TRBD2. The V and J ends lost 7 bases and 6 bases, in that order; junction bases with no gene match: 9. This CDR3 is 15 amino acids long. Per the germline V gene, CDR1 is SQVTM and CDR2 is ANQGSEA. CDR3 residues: CSAQRGTSGGGEQYF. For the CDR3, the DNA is TGCAGCGCCCAAAGAGGGACTAGCGGGGGGGGCGAGCAGTACTTC.

CDR3 DNA: TGTGCCAGCAGGGAGACAGTTGACTATGGCTACACCTTC. As protein: CASRETVDYGYTF. The chain links TRBV6-1 to TRBJ1-2, with a weak D call TRBD1 (5 bases). V lost 6 bases and J 3 bases, leaving 11 bases between the germline ends. Germline CDR1 MNHNS, CDR2 SASEGT. The CDR3 has 13 residues.

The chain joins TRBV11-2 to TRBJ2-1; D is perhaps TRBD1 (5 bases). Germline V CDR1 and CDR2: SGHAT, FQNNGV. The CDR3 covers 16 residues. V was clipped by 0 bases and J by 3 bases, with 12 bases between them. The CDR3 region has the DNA TGTGCCAGCAGCTTAGATCAGGGTCGCTTCTACAATGAGCAGTTCTTC. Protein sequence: CASSLDQGRFYNEQFF.

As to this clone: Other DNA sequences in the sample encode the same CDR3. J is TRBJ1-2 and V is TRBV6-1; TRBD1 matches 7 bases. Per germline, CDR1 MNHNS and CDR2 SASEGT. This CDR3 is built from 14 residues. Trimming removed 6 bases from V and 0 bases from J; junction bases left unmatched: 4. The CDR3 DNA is TGTGCCAGCAGGGGAGACAGGGCTAACTATGGCTACACCTTC. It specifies CASRGDRANYGYTF.

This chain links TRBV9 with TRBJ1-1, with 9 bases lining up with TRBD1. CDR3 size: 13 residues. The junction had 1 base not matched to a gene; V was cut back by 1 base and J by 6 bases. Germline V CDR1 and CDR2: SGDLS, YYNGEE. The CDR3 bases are TGTGCCAGCAGCGTAAGACAGGGGGCTGAAGCTTTCTTT. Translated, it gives CASSVRQGAEAFF.

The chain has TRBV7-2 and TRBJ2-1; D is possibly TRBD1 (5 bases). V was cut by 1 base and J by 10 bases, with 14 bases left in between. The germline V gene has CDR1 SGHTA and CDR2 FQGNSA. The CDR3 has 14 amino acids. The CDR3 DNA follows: TGTGCCAGCAGCTTAGAAGGCAGGGTGGGAGAGCAGTTCTTC. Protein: CASSLEGRVGEQFF.

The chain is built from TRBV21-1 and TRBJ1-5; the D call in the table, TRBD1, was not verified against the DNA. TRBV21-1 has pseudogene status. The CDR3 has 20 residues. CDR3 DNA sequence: TGTGCCAGCAGCAAAGTGGCAGGGTGGGGTAGGGGTCTAAGCAATCAGCCCCAGCATTTT. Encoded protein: CASSKVAGWGRGLSNQPQHF.

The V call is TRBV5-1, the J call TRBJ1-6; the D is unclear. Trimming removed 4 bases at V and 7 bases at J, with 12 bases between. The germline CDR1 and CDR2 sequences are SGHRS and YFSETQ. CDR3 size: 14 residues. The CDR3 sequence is CASSVGRINSPLHF. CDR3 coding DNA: TGCGCCAGCAGCGTTGGCAGGATCAATTCACCCCTCCACTTT.

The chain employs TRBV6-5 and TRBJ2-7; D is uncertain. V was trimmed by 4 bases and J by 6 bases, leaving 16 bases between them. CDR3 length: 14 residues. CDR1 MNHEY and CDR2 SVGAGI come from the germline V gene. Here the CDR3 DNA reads TGTGCCAGCAGTTCGATCGGAGTGACCTTCGAGCAGTACTTC. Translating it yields CASSSIGVTFEQYF.

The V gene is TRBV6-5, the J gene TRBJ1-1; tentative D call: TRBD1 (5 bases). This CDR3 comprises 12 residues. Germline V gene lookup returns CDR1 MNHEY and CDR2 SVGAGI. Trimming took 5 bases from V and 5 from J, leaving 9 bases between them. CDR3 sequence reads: CASSTGGTEAFF. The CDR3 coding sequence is TGTGCCAGCAGTACGGGGGGGACTGAAGCTTTCTTT.